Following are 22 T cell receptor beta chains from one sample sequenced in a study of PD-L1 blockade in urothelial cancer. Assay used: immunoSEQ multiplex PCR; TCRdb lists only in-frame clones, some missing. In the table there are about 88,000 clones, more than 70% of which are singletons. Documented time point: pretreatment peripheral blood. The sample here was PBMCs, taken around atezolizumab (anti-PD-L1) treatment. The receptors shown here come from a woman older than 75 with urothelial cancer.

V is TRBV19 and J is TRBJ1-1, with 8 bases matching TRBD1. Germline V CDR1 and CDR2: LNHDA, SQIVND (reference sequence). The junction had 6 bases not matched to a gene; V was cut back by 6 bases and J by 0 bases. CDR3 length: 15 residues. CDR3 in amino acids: CASRQGEYVNTEAFF. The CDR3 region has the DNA TGTGCCAGTAGACAGGGGGAGTACGTGAACACTGAAGCTTTCTTT.

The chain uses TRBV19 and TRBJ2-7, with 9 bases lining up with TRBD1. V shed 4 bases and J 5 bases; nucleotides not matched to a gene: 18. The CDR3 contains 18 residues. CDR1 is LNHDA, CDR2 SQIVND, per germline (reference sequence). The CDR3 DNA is TGTGCCAGTAGTACCGGGACAGGGTTCGCGGGGAGTCGTGACGAGCAGTACTTC. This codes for CASSTGTGFAGSRDEQYF. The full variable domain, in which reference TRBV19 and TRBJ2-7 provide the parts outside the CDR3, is DGGITQSPKYLFRKEGQNVTLSCEQNLNHDAMYWYRQDPGQGLRLIYYSQIVNDFQKGDIAEGYSVSREKKESFPLTVTSAQKNPTAFYLCASSTGTGFAGSRDEQYFGPGTRLTVT.

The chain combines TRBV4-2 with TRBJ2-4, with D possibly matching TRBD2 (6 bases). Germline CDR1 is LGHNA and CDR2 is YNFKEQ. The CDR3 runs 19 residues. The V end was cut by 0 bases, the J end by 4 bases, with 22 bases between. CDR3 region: CASSQEEGYSTSQKNIQYF. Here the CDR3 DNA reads TGTGCCAGCAGCCAAGAGGAAGGCTACTCCACTAGCCAGAAAAACATTCAGTACTTC.

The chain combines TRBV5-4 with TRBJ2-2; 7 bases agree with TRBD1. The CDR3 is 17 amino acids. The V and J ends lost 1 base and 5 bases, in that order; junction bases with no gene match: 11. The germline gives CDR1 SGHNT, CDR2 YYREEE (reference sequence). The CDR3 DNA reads TGTGCCAGCAGCTTGTATAAGGGGGCGCGAGGGACCGGGGAGCTGTTTTTT. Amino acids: CASSLYKGARGTGELFF.

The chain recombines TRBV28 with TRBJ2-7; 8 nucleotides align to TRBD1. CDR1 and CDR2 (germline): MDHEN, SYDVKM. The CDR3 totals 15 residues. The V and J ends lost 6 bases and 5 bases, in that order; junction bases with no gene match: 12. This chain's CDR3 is CASSTRQGHKDEQYF. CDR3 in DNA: TGTGCCAGCAGCACCCGACAGGGGCATAAGGACGAGCAGTACTTC.

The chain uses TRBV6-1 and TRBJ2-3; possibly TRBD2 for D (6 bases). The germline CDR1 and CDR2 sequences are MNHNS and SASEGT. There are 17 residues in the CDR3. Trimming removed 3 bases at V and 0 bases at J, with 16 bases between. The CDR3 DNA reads TGTGCCAGCAGTGAGATTGGGAGGAGCGGGAGCACAGATACGCAGTATTTT. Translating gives CASSEIGRSGSTDTQYF.

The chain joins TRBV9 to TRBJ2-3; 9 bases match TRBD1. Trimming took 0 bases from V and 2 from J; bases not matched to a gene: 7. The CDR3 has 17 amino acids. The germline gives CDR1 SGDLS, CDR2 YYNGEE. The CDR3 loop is CASSVEGQGLSTDTQYF. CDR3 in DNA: TGTGCCAGCAGCGTAGAGGGACAGGGTTTATCCACAGATACGCAGTATTTT.

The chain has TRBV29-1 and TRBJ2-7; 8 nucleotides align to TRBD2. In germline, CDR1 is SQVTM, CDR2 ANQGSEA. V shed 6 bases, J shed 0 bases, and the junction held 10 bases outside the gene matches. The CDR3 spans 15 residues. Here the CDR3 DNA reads TGCAGCGTCGCCGAGCGACTAGCGAACTCCTACGAGCAGTACTTC. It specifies CSVAERLANSYEQYF.

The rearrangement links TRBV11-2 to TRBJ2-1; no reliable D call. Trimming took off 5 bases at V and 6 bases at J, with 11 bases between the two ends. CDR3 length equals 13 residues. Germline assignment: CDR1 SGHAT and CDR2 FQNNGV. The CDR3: CASSQEAANEQFF. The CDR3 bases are TGTGCCAGCAGCCAAGAGGCAGCCAATGAGCAGTTCTTC.

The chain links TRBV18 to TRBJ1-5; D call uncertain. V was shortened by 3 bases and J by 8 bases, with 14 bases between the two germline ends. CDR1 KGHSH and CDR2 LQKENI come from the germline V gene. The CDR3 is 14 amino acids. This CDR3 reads CASSPEAGLKPQHF. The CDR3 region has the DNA TGTGCCAGCTCACCCGAGGCGGGGTTAAAGCCCCAGCATTTT.

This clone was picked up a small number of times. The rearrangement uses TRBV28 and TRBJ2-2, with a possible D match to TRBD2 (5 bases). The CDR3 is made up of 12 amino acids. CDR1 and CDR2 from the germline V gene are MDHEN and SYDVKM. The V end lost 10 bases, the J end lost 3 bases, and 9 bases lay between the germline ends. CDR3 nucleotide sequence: TGTGCCACCCCCGGGGACACCGGGGAGCTGTTTTTT. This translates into CATPGDTGELFF.

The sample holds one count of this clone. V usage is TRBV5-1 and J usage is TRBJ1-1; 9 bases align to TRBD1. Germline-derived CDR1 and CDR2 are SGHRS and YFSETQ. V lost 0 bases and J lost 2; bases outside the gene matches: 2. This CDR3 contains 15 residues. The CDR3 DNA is TGCGCCAGCAGCTTGGGGACAGGGGTTAACACTGAAGCTTTCTTT. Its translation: CASSLGTGVNTEAFF.

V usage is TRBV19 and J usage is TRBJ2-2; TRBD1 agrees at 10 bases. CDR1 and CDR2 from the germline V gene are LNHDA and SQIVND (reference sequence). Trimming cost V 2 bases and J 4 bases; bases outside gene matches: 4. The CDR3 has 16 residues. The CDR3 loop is CASSILTGGGTGELFF. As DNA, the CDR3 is TGTGCCAGTAGTATACTGACAGGGGGCGGCACCGGGGAGCTGTTTTTT.

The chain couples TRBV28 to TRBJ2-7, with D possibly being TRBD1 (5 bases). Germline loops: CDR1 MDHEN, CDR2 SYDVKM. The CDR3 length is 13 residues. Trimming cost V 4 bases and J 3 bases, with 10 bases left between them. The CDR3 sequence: CASSSGQNYEQYF. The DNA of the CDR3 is TGTGCCAGCAGTTCCGGACAAAACTACGAGCAGTACTTC.

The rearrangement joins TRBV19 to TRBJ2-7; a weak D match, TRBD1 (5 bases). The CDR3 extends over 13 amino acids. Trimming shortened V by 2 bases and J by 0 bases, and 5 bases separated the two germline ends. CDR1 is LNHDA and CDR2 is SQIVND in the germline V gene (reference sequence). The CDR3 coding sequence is TGTGCCAGTAGTATACAGGGCTCCTACGAGCAGTACTTC. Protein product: CASSIQGSYEQYF.

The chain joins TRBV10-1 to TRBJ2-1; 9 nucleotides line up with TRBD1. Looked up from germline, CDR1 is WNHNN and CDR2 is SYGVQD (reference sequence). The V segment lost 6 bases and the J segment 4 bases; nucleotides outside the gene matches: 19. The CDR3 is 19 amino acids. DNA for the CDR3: TGCGCCAGCAGCCAGGGACAGGGAATAGCAGACGGGCGATACAATGAGCAGTTCTTC. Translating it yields CASSQGQGIADGRYNEQFF.

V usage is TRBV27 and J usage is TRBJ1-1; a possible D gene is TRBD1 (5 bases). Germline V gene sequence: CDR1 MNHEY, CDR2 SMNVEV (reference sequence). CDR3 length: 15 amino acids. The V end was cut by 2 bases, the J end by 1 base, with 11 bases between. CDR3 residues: CASSLRGLGNTEAFF. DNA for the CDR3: TGTGCCAGCAGTTTAAGGGGTCTTGGGAACACTGAAGCTTTCTTT.

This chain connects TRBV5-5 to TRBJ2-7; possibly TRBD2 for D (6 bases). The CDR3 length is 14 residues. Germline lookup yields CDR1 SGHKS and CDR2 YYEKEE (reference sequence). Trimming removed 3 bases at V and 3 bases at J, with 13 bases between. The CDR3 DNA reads TGTGCCAGCAGCTGGGGGGTGGGCAGCTACGAGCAGTACTTC. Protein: CASSWGVGSYEQYF.

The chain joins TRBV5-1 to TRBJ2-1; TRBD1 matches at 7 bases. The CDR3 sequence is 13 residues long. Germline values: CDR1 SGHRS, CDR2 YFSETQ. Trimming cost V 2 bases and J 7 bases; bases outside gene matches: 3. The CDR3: CASSLGGTNEQFF. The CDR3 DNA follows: TGCGCCAGCAGCTTAGGGGGCACGAATGAGCAGTTCTTC.

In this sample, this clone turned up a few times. CDR3 protein: CASSPGGRGSYEQYF. The CDR3 region has the DNA TGTGCCAGCAGCCCGGGGGGGCGAGGATCCTACGAGCAGTACTTC. V and J are TRBV9 and TRBJ2-7; 8 bases map to TRBD2. Germline loops: CDR1 SGDLS, CDR2 YYNGEE. This CDR3 has 15 residues. J was trimmed by 1 base and V by 4 bases; bases with no gene match: 7.

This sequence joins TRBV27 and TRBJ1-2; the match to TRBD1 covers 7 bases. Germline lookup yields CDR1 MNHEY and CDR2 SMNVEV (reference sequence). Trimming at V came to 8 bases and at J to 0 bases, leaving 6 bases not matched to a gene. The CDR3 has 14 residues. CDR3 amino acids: CASSFRGTNYGYTF. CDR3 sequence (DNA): TGTGCCAGCTCGTTCAGGGGGACTAACTATGGCTACACCTTC.

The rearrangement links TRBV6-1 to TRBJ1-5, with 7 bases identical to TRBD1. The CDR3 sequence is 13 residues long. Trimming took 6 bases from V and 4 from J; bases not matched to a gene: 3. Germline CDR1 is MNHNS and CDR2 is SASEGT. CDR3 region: CASRGTVNQPQHF. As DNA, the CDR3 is TGTGCCAGCAGGGGGACAGTTAATCAGCCCCAGCATTTT.